A selection of T cell receptor beta chains follows, all from one sample in a study of T-cell reconstitution after alpha-beta-depleted transplantation in children. TCRdb reanalysed the PCR reads using MiXCR and keeps one entry per CDR3 protein. The table lists hundreds of thousands of distinct CDR3 sequences, about 15% of them singletons. Source: PBMCs from the stem cell graft donor, taken from the stem cell graft. Receptor source: a human donor who donated a stem cell graft to a child with acute myeloid leukemia. The CDR3 runs from the conserved cysteine through the conserved F or W. The order of the fields is D gene, V gene, J gene, clone size, CDR3 length, CDR3 protein, CDR3 DNA. A D gene is named only where the DNA matches it firmly. Rows give clone size only sometimes, using once, few, many, or a class for an expanded clone.

D: .; V: TRBV7-2; J: TRBJ2-4; size: many; length: 15; CDR3: CASSPYPLMGNIQYF; DNA: TGTGCCAGCAGCCCGTACCCCCTCATGGGGAACATTCAGTACTTC
D: TRBD1; V: TRBV9; J: TRBJ2-3; size: few; length: 14; CDR3: CASSVQGETDTQYF; DNA: TGTGCCAGCAGCGTGCAGGGGGAGACAGATACGCAGTATTTT
D: TRBD1; V: TRBV20-1; J: TRBJ1-1; size: many; length: 13; CDR3: CSARRSRGQEAFF; DNA: TGCAGTGCTAGACGATCCAGGGGGCAGGAGGCTTTCTTT
D: .; V: TRBV27; J: TRBJ2-5; size: .; length: 14; CDR3: CASSSPLKGPKKYF; DNA: TGTGCCAGCAGTTCCCCTCTTAAGGGGCCCAAAAAGTACTTC
D: .; V: TRBV29-1; J: TRBJ2-1; size: many; length: 10; CDR3: CSVVGNEQFF; DNA: TGCAGCGTTGTTGGCAATGAGCAGTTCTTC
D: TRBD2; V: TRBV14; J: TRBJ2-1; size: .; length: 17; CDR3: CASSRRLAGASYNEQFF; DNA: TGTGCCAGCAGCCGCCGACTAGCGGGGGCCAGCTACAATGAGCAGTTCTTC
D: .; V: TRBV12-3/TRBV12-4; J: TRBJ1-1; size: few; length: 16; CDR3: CASSLGGGPMNTEAFF; DNA: TGTGCCAGCAGTTTAGGGGGTGGTCCAATGAACACTGAAGCTTTCTTT
D: TRBD1; V: TRBV20-1; J: TRBJ1-5; size: many; length: 18; CDR3: CSARRDRDILSGNQPQHF; DNA: TGCAGTGCTAGAAGGGACAGGGACATATTATCTGGCAATCAGCCCCAGCATTTT
D: TRBD1; V: TRBV6-2/TRBV6-3; J: TRBJ2-1; size: .; length: 13; CDR3: CAIDRGSYNEQFF; DNA: TGTGCCATAGACAGGGGTTCTTACAATGAGCAGTTCTTC
D: .; V: TRBV11-3; J: TRBJ2-3; size: .; length: 14; CDR3: CASSSRGNTDTQYF; DNA: TGTGCCAGCAGCTCACGGGGGAACACAGATACGCAGTATTTT